This note documents a single T cell receptor beta chain sequence. What it binds is not known. Germline CDR1 is SGHAT and CDR2 is FQNNGV. Deletions cut 3 bases from V and 0 bases from J, with 11 bases between. The CDR3 consists of 15 residues. With 60 Vbeta and 13 Jbeta primers, the PCR was carried out. The protocol was immunoSEQ multiplex PCR, while the TCRdb copy is restricted to in-frame clones and leaves out a portion. Found here are 100,000 to 150,000 clones, 78% of them singletons; the top ten hold roughly 4%. This specimen comes from a study of cytomegalovirus exposure and HLA in healthy donors. Whole-study results and caveats: One variant, a missense change in DCLRE1C, was linked in a later analysis to TCR beta V- and J-gene trimming.

The sample consisted of PBMCs. The genes are TRBV11-2 and TRBJ1-1; the D gene is possibly TRBD1 (6 bases). This receptor was identified in a man in his forties in good health and CMV-seronegative. CDR3 residues: CASSLDSLLNTEAFF. The DNA for the CDR3 is TGTGCCAGCAGCTTGGACAGCCTACTGAACACTGAAGCTTTCTTT.